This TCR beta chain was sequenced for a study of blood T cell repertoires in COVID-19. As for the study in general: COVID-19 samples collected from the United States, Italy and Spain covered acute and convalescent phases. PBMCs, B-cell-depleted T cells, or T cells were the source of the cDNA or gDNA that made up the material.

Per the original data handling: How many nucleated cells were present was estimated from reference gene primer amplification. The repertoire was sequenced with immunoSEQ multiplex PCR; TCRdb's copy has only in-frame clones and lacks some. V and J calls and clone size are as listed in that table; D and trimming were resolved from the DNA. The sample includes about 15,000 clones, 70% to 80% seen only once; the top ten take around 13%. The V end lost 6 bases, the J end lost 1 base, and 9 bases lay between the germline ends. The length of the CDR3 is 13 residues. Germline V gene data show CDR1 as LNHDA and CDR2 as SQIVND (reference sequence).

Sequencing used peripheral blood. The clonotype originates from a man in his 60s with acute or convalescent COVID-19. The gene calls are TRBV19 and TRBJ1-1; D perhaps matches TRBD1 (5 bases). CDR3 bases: TGTGCCAGTAGCATGGGGGGGAACACTGAAGCTTTCTTT. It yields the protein CASSMGGNTEAFF.